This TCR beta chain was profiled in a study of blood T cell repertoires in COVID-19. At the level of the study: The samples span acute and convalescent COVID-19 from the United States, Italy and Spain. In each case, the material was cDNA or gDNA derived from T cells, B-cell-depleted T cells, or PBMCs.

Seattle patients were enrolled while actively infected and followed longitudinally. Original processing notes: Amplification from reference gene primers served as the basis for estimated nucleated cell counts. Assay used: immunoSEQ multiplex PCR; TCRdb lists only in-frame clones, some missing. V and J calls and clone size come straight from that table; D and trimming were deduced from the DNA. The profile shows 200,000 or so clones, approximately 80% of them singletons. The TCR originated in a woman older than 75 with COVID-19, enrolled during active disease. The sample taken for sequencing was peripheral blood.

CDR3 region: CASSPSSGTGLTYEQYF. The CDR3 nucleotides read TGTGCCAGTAGTCCAAGCTCCGGGACAGGCCTCACCTACGAGCAGTACTTC. The chain joins TRBV19 to TRBJ2-7, with 8 positions matching TRBD1. Germline trimming cut 5 bases from V and 2 bases from J; bases unmatched to any gene: 14. The germline V gene encodes CDR1 LNHDA and CDR2 SQIVND (reference sequence). The CDR3 is 17 amino acids. Combining the CDR3 with reference TRBV19 and TRBJ2-7 gives the whole variable domain DGGITQSPKYLFRKEGQNVTLSCEQNLNHDAMYWYRQDPGQGLRLIYYSQIVNDFQKGDIAEGYSVSREKKESFPLTVTSAQKNPTAFYLCASSPSSGTGLTYEQYFGPGTRLTVT.